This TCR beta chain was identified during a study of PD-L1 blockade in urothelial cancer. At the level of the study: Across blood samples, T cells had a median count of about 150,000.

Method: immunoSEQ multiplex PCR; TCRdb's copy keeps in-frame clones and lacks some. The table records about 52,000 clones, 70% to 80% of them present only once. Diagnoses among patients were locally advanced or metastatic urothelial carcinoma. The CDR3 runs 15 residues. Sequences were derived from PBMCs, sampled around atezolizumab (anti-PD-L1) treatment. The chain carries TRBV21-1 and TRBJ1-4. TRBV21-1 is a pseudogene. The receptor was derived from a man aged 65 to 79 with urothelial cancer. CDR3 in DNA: TGTGCCAGCAGCAAAGCAACGGAAGCGAATGAAAAACTGTTTTTT. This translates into CASSKATEANEKLFF.